What follows are 32 T cell receptor beta chains derived from one specimen sequenced in a study of spatial heterogeneity in lung cancer. What these receptors recognize is not known. This sample's time point: sample taken at primary tumor resection. The study, taken as a whole, reports: Within tumors, counts of expanded alpha and beta TCRs tracked tumor mutation counts.

Each CDR3 protein gets one entry after TCRdb re-called the 5' RACE reads with MiXCR. The data show under 11,000 distinct CDR3 sequences, with approximately 10% seen just once and around 14% held by the top ten. The material sequenced was lung tumor tissue, taken at surgery. The receptors stem from a female donor with early-stage non-small cell lung cancer.

This clonotype was seen a handful of times. One end of the junction varies from germline; a read error may be responsible. The chain links TRBV20-1 to TRBJ2-1; D gene ambiguous. The CDR3 is made up of 8 amino acids. CDR1 DFQATT and CDR2 SNEGSKA come from the germline V gene (reference sequence). For the CDR3, the DNA is TGCAGTGCGGGATTCGCACTCTTC. Translation gives CSAGFALF.

This clonotype occurred many times. CDR3 region: CASSPGQTYGYTF. The CDR3 DNA reads TGTGCCAGCAGCCCGGGACAAACCTATGGCTACACCTTC. The chain couples TRBV7-9 to TRBJ1-2; D perhaps matches TRBD1 (6 bases). V lost 5 bases, J lost 4 bases, and 11 bases lay in between. Germline loops: CDR1 SEHNR, CDR2 FQNEAQ (reference sequence). This CDR3 has 13 amino acids. Using reference TRBV7-9 and TRBJ1-2 for the parts outside the CDR3, the full variable domain is DTGVSQNPRHKITKRGQNVTFRCDPISEHNRLYWYRQTLGQGPEFLTYFQNEAQLEKSRLLSDRFSAERPKGSFSTLEIQRTEQGDSAMYLCASSPGQTYGYTFGSGTRLTVV.

This clonotype showed up just a few times. V usage is TRBV28 and J usage is TRBJ2-7; no clear D. The CDR3 consists of 12 residues. Deletions cut 5 bases from V and 6 bases from J, with 11 bases between. Per germline, CDR1 MDHEN and CDR2 SYDVKM. The CDR3 DNA is TGTGCCAGCAGTCGGTTAGGACGCGAGCAGTACTTC. As protein: CASSRLGREQYF.

Many counts were recorded for this clonotype. The V gene is TRBV7-3, the J gene TRBJ2-5, with TRBD2 matching over 8 bases. Germline CDR1 reads SGHTA; CDR2 reads FQGTGA. This CDR3 spans 14 amino acids. J lost 2 bases, V lost 8 bases, and 7 bases had no gene match. CDR3 bases: TGTGCCAGCGGTCGGGGGGGAACTCAAGAGACCCAGTACTTC. It is translated as CASGRGGTQETQYF.

A few counts support this clonotype. V gene TRBV27 combines with J gene TRBJ1-1; D gene uncertain. The CDR3 is made up of 13 amino acids. V was clipped by 5 bases and J by 0 bases, with 7 bases between them. Germline V gene data show CDR1 as MNHEY and CDR2 as SMNVEV (reference sequence). The CDR3 protein is CASSRAMNTEAFF. In DNA, the CDR3 is TGTGCCAGCAGTAGGGCGATGAACACTGAAGCTTTCTTT.

J is TRBJ1-1 and V is TRBV6-6; possible D gene TRBD1, 5 bases. CDR1 MNHNY and CDR2 SVGAGI come from the germline V gene (reference sequence). V lost 2 bases and J lost 1, with 5 bases in between. This CDR3 is 13 amino acids long. CDR3 sequence: CASSYQGNTEAFF. The CDR3 coding sequence is TGTGCCAGCAGTTACCAGGGGAACACTGAAGCTTTCTTT.

The sample holds many counts of this clonotype. This chain uses TRBV7-2 with TRBJ2-5; TRBD1 might be the D (6 bases). This CDR3 region has 13 residues. Trimming removed 0 bases from V and 6 bases from J, with 8 bases in between. The germline CDR1 and CDR2 sequences are SGHTA and FQGNSA. The CDR3 DNA reads TGTGCCAGCAGCTTAGCCCAGGGGAAGACCCAGTACTTC. Translation: CASSLAQGKTQYF.

This clonotype was picked up many times. The V call is TRBV18, the J call TRBJ2-5, with a weak D call TRBD2 (7 bases). Deletions cut 1 base from V and 5 bases from J, with 17 bases between. CDR3 length: 16 residues. Germline assignment: CDR1 KGHSH and CDR2 LQKENI. The CDR3 loop is CASSPQRGAIKETQYF. CDR3 coding DNA: TGTGCCAGCTCACCACAACGGGGGGCGATAAAGGAGACCCAGTACTTC.

This clonotype appeared many times. The chain joins TRBV18 to TRBJ1-1; D is unresolved. V lost 6 bases, J lost 0 bases, and 14 bases lay in between. The CDR3 length is 15 residues. CDR1 and CDR2 (germline): KGHSH, LQKENI. The CDR3 reads CASSTARGMNTEAFF. The CDR3 nucleotides are TGTGCCAGCTCCACCGCGCGGGGTATGAACACTGAAGCTTTCTTT.

A word on this clonotype: The junction shows a germline mismatch at one end, possibly a read error. The rearrangement links TRBV12-3 or TRBV12-4 to TRBJ1-3; unclear D gene. The CDR3 sequence is 19 residues long. The CDR3 DNA reads TGTGCCAGCAGTTTAGCCCCTCCGAGCCTTGCGGGGTCTGGAAACACCATATGTTTT. It is translated as CASSLAPPSLAGSGNTICF.

This clonotype occurred a few times. The genes are TRBV4-2 and TRBJ2-3; D remains unclear. The CDR3 runs 16 residues. V lost 1 base and J lost 1, with 12 bases in between. Germline lookup yields CDR1 LGHNA and CDR2 YNFKEQ. The CDR3 DNA follows: TGTGCCAGCAGCCAAGGGTTCGGAGAAGGCACAGATACGCAGTATTTT. It yields the protein CASSQGFGEGTDTQYF.

This clonotype appeared many times. V usage is TRBV7-8 and J usage is TRBJ2-6, with D hard to call. The CDR3 length is 16 residues. V lost 7 bases and J 4 bases, leaving 17 bases between the germline ends. Germline loops: CDR1 SGHVS, CDR2 FQNEAQ. CDR3 DNA sequence: TGTGCCAGCACCCTATCTCCTGGGTCCGGGGCCAACGTCCTGACTTTC. Translated, it gives CASTLSPGSGANVLTF.

In its sample, this clonotype was seen a few times. This chain links TRBV19 with TRBJ1-2; no clear D gene. V dropped 5 bases and J dropped 4 bases, with 11 bases sitting between them. CDR3 size: 13 residues. CDR1 and CDR2 from the germline V gene are LNHDA and SQIVND (reference sequence). CDR3 DNA sequence: TGTGCCAGTAGTCCCGGGGAGTTCTATGGCTACACCTTC. This codes for CASSPGEFYGYTF.

This clonotype came up many times. The CDR3 sequence: CASTLPGGNADTQYF. Here the CDR3 DNA reads TGCGCCAGCACCCTCCCAGGGGGCAACGCGGATACGCAGTATTTT. The rearrangement uses TRBV5-1 and TRBJ2-3; 8 bases align to TRBD1. This CDR3 has 15 amino acids. Per germline, CDR1 SGHRS and CDR2 YFSETQ. The trim removed 6 bases at V and 6 bases at J, leaving 12 bases unmatched.

In regard to this clonotype: The junction and the germline gene differ at one end; a read error may be behind it. CDR3 nucleotides: TGCGCCGGCAGCTTAACCGACAGGGGGCGAACGGAGCTGTTTTTT. This translates into CAGSLTDRGRTELFF. This rearrangement joins TRBV5-1 to TRBJ2-2; TRBD1 aligns across 10 bases. The germline V gene has CDR1 SGHRS and CDR2 YFSETQ. There are 15 residues in the CDR3.

Only a few counts were recorded for this clonotype. This chain connects TRBV12-3 or TRBV12-4 to TRBJ2-5, with 13 bases aligning to TRBD2. The J segment lost 4 bases and the V segment lost 1 base, leaving 9 bases of the junction unmatched. The CDR3 sequence is 18 residues long. CDR3: CASSLGGTSGGAAETQYF. CDR3 DNA: TGTGCCAGCAGTTTAGGTGGCACTAGCGGGGGGGCGGCAGAGACCCAGTACTTC.

Within the sample, this clonotype is medium-sized. The chain uses TRBV19 and TRBJ1-2; 9 bases are a match to TRBD1. CDR3 size: 14 residues. CDR1 and CDR2 (germline): LNHDA, SQIVND (reference sequence). The junction had 9 bases not matched to a gene; V was cut back by 5 bases and J by 8 bases. In DNA, the CDR3 is TGTGCCAGTAGTTCATGGACAGGGGAGGACGGCTACACCTTC. It yields the protein CASSSWTGEDGYTF.

In its sample, this clonotype was seen many times. The rearrangement joins TRBV30 to TRBJ1-1, with D possibly being TRBD1 (5 bases). Germline V CDR1 and CDR2: GTSNPN, SVGIG (reference sequence). The V end was cut by 0 bases, the J end by 2 bases, with 13 bases between. This CDR3 is built from 15 residues. The CDR3 DNA reads TGTGCCTGGAGTGTATGGGGCAGCGCCAACACTGAAGCTTTCTTT. Its translation: CAWSVWGSANTEAFF. The full variable domain, completed using reference TRBV30 and TRBJ1-1, is SQTIHQWPATLVQPVGSPLSLECTVEGTSNPNLYWYRQAAGRGLQLLFYSVGIGQISSEVPQNLSASRPQDRQFILSSKKLLLSDSGFYLCAWSVWGSANTEAFFGQGTRLTVV.

This clonotype was counted only a few times. The chain uses TRBV3-1 and TRBJ2-1, with TRBD2 as a possible D gene (6 bases). CDR1 is LGHDT, CDR2 YNNKEL, per germline (reference sequence). CDR3 length: 14 residues. V lost 4 bases, J lost 8 bases, and 15 bases lay in between. The CDR3 coding sequence is TGTGCCAGCAGCCCGCTAGCGAATGAGGATGAGCAGTTCTTC. This translates into CASSPLANEDEQFF.

This clonotype was picked up many times. The rearrangement joins TRBV7-9 to TRBJ2-5; perhaps D is TRBD1 or TRBD2 (5 bases each). The CDR3 is 14 residues long. The V gene lost 1 base and the J gene lost 5 bases, with 11 bases spanning the gap. The germline gives CDR1 SEHNR, CDR2 FQNEAQ (reference sequence). The CDR3 is CASSLVVRGETQYF. For the CDR3, the DNA is TGTGCCAGCAGCTTAGTGGTCCGGGGCGAGACCCAGTACTTC. The full variable domain, its missing parts supplied by reference TRBV7-9 and TRBJ2-5, is DTGVSQNPRHKITKRGQNVTFRCDPISEHNRLYWYRQTLGQGPEFLTYFQNEAQLEKSRLLSDRFSAERPKGSFSTLEIQRTEQGDSAMYLCASSLVVRGETQYFGPGTRLLVL.

This clonotype was seen many times. V is TRBV7-9 and J is TRBJ1-2; TRBD1 matches 7 bases. V was clipped by 2 bases and J by 1 base; unmatched bases: 7. Germline V CDR1 and CDR2: SEHNR, FQNEAQ (reference sequence). The CDR3 runs 16 residues. CDR3 residues: CASSLTSGTVNYGYTF. The CDR3 coding sequence is TGTGCCAGCAGCTTAACCTCCGGGACAGTTAACTATGGCTACACCTTC.

Only a few counts were recorded for this clonotype. The rearrangement links TRBV6-2 or TRBV6-3 to TRBJ2-3; TRBD2 agrees at 9 bases. Germline V gene sequence: CDR1 MNHEY, CDR2 SVGEGT. The CDR3 consists of 15 residues. The trim removed 2 bases at V and 6 bases at J, leaving 6 bases unmatched. The chain's CDR3 is CASSYKRGVSDTQYF. The CDR3 DNA reads as TGTGCCAGCAGTTACAAGCGGGGGGTTAGCGATACGCAGTATTTT.

The V and J genes are TRBV7-9 and TRBJ2-1; 13 bases agree with TRBD2. The CDR3 loop spans 21 amino acids. The junction had 16 bases not matched to a gene; V was cut back by 4 bases and J by 1 base. Germline V gene lookup returns CDR1 SEHNR and CDR2 FQNEAQ (reference sequence). The CDR3 sequence: CASSYRDSRLAGGRSYNEQFF. The CDR3 coding sequence is TGTGCCAGCAGCTACCGGGACTCCCGACTAGCGGGAGGACGGTCCTACAATGAGCAGTTCTTC.

The chain employs TRBV5-1 and TRBJ2-7, with a weak D call TRBD2 (5 bases). Germline V gene sequence: CDR1 SGHRS, CDR2 YFSETQ. This CDR3 comprises 14 residues. V lost 2 bases to trimming and J lost 0 bases, with 9 bases between them. For the CDR3, the DNA is TGCGCCAGCAGCTTACTAGGAAGCTCCTACGAGCAGTACTTC. As protein: CASSLLGSSYEQYF.

This clonotype was counted ten times or more. V usage is TRBV20-1 and J usage is TRBJ1-2; D is possibly TRBD1 (5 bases). There are 13 residues in the CDR3. Per germline, CDR1 DFQATT and CDR2 SNEGSKA (reference sequence). V lost 5 bases and J 3 bases, leaving 13 bases between the germline ends. The CDR3, as DNA: TGCAGTGCTGGGGGGGGGATCCACTATGGCTACACCTTC. Amino acids: CSAGGGIHYGYTF.

This clonotype is a singleton in its sample. Possible read error: a much larger clone is one base away. The chain carries TRBV11-2 and TRBJ2-2; no clear D. The germline CDR1 and CDR2 sequences are SGHAT and FQNNGV. The germline V and J ends were trimmed by 8 bases and 1 base, with 11 bases remaining between them. The CDR3 is 14 amino acids. CDR3 sequence (DNA): TGTGCCAGCTCCTCTGGGTTGAACACCGGGGAGCTGTTTTTT. This gives the protein CASSSGLNTGELFF. Full variable domain (rest looked up from reference TRBV11-2 and TRBJ2-2): EAGVAQSPRYKIIEKRQSVAFWCNPISGHATLYWYQQILGQGPKLLIQFQNNGVVDDSQLPKDRFSAERLKGVDSTLKIQPAKLEDSAVYLCASSSGLNTGELFFGEGSRLTVL.

A note on this clonotype: A much larger clone differs from this one at a single base, so this may be a read error. The chain carries TRBV6-1 and TRBJ2-7; TRBD2 is a possible D gene (6 bases). The V end lost 0 bases, the J end lost 0 bases, and 12 bases lay between the germline ends. Germline V CDR1 and CDR2: MNHNS, SASEGT. The CDR3 runs to 16 residues. The CDR3, as DNA: TGTGCCAGCAGTGAAGCCGGAGGGCGGATCTCCTACGAGCAGTACTTC. Translating it yields CASSEAGGRISYEQYF.

This clonotype is deemed medium-sized (0.01 to 0.1%). The rearrangement joins TRBV4-2 to TRBJ2-1, with D possibly matching TRBD1 (6 bases). The CDR3 is made up of 17 amino acids. Germline CDR1 reads LGHNA; CDR2 reads YNFKEQ. V was clipped by 0 bases and J by 2 bases, with 14 bases between them. The DNA of the CDR3 is TGTGCCAGCAGCCAAGAGGATCCGGCAGGGGCCTACAATGAGCAGTTCTTC. It yields the protein CASSQEDPAGAYNEQFF.

The sample holds many counts of this clonotype. V is TRBV19 and J is TRBJ2-7; possibly TRBD1 or TRBD2 for D (5 bases each). Germline values: CDR1 LNHDA, CDR2 SQIVND (reference sequence). The CDR3 is made up of 15 amino acids. The V end lost 5 bases, the J end lost 0 bases, and 14 bases lay between the germline ends. The CDR3 bases are TGTGCCAGTAGTTCTGGGACCAGGTTCTCCTACGAGCAGTACTTC. The encoded protein is CASSSGTRFSYEQYF. The full variable domain, its missing parts supplied by reference TRBV19 and TRBJ2-7, is DGGITQSPKYLFRKEGQNVTLSCEQNLNHDAMYWYRQDPGQGLRLIYYSQIVNDFQKGDIAEGYSVSREKKESFPLTVTSAQKNPTAFYLCASSSGTRFSYEQYFGPGTRLTVT.

This clonotype was detected many times. The V gene is TRBV6-2 or TRBV6-3, the J gene TRBJ2-1; 13 bases line up with TRBD2. The germline gives CDR1 MNHEY, CDR2 SVGEGT. The V gene end was trimmed by 1 base and the J gene end by 11 bases; junction bases not matched to a gene: 5. There are 15 residues in the CDR3. CDR3 nucleotide sequence: TGTGCCAGCAGTTACTTTGAACTAGCGGGGGGGAAGCAGTTCTTC. This translates into CASSYFELAGGKQFF.

This clonotype appeared a few times. The chain combines TRBV7-2 with TRBJ1-1; D unresolved. The CDR3 is 14 residues long. V lost 3 bases to trimming and J lost 5 bases, with 13 bases between them. The germline V gene encodes CDR1 SGHTA and CDR2 FQGNSA. The CDR3 DNA reads TGTGCCAGCAGCTTTATCCGGGGAGGGACTGAAGCTTTCTTT. This translates into CASSFIRGGTEAFF.

This clonotype was detected only a few times. As DNA, the CDR3 is TGTGCCAGCAGCTTAGGGGCAGGGCCCGAGACCCAGTACTTC. Translation gives CASSLGAGPETQYF. The genes are TRBV7-2 and TRBJ2-5, with a possible D match to TRBD1 (5 bases). The CDR3 has 14 amino acids. The V end lost 1 base, the J end lost 5 bases, and 11 bases lay between the germline ends. Germline values: CDR1 SGHTA, CDR2 FQGNSA. The whole variable domain, remainder taken from reference TRBV7-2 and TRBJ2-5, is GAGVSQSPSNKVTEKGKDVELRCDPISGHTALYWYRQSLGQGLEFLIYFQGNSAPDKSGLPSDRFSAERTGGSVSTLTIQRTQQEDSAVYLCASSLGAGPETQYFGPGTRLLVL.